This T cell receptor beta chain derives from a study of blood T cell repertoires in COVID-19. On the study more broadly: Collection of acute and convalescent COVID-19 samples took place in the United States, Italy and Spain.

This CDR3 region has 13 residues. Trimming removed 4 bases from V and 11 bases from J; junction bases left unmatched: 10. The V gene's germline CDR1 is SGHAT and CDR2 FQNNGV. TCRdb keeps only in-frame clones here, not all; method: immunoSEQ multiplex PCR. The sample has about 330,000 clones; over 70% are singletons. This sequence joins TRBV11-2 and TRBJ1-1; 7 bases fit TRBD1. The sequencing sample was made of PBMCs or T cells enriched from blood (not recorded which). This receptor was obtained from a man aged 25-40 years who had recovered from COVID-19. CDR3 loop: CASSSTLQGGAFF. The CDR3 DNA reads as TGTGCCAGCAGCTCAACCCTGCAGGGGGGTGCTTTCTTT.